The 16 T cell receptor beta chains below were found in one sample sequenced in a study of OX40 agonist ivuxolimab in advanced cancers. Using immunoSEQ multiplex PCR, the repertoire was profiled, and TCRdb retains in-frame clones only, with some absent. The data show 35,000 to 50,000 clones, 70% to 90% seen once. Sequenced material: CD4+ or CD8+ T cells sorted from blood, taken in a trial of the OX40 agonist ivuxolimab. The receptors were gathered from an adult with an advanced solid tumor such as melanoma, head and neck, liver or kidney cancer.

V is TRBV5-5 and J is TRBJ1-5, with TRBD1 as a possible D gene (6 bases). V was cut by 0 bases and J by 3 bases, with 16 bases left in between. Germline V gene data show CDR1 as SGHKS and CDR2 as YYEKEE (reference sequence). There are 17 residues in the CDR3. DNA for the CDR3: TGTGCCAGCAGCTTGGGTACAGGGAAGGGAATCAATCAGCCCCAGCATTTT. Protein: CASSLGTGKGINQPQHF.

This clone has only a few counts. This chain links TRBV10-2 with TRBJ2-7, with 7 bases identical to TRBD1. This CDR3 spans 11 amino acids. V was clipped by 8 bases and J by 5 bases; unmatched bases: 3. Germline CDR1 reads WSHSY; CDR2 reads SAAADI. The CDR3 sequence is CASRQGDEQYF. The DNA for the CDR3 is TGCGCCAGCCGTCAGGGGGACGAGCAGTACTTC.

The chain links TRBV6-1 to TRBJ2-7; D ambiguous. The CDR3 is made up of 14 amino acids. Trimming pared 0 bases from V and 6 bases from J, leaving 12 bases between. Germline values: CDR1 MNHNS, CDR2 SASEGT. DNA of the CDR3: TGTGCCAGCAGTGAAGCGCGAGCCGAACGCGAGCAGTACTTC. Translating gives CASSEARAEREQYF.

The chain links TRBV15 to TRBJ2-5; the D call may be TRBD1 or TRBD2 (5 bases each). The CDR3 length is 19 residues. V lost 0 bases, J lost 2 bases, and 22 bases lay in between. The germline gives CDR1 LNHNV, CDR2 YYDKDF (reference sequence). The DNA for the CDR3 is TGTGCCACCAGCAGAGATGAGTATCTGGTGGGGGTAGGGCAAGAGACCCAGTACTTC. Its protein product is CATSRDEYLVGVGQETQYF.

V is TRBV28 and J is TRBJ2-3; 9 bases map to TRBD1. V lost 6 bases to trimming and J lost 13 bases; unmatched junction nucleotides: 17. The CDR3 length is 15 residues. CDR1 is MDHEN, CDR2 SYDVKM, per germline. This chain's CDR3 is CASSTLEGQGPEKYF. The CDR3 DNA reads TGTGCCAGCAGCACGCTCGAGGGACAGGGTCCCGAGAAGTATTTT.

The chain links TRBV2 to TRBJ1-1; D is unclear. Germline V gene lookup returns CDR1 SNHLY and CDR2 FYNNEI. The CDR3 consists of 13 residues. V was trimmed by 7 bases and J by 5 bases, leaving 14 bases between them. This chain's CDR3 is CASMRRFETEAFF. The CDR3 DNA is TGTGCCAGCATGCGGAGGTTTGAGACTGAAGCTTTCTTT.

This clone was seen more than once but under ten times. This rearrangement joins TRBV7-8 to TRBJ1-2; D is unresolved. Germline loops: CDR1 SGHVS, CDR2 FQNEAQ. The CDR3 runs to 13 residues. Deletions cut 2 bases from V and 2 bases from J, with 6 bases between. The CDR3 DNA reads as TGTGCCAGCAGCTTATCACAGAACTATGGCTACACCTTC. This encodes CASSLSQNYGYTF.

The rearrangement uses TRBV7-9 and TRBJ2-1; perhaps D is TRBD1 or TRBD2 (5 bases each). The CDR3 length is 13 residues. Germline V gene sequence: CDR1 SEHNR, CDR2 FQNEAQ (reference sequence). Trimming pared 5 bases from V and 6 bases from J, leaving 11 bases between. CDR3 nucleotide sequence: TGTGCCAGCAGCGAGGGACCAACCAATGAGCAGTTCTTC. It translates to CASSEGPTNEQFF.

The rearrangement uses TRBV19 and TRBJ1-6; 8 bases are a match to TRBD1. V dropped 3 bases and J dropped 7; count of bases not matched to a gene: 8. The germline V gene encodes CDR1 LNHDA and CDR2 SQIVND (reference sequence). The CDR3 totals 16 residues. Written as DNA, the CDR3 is TGTGCCAGTAGTATGTGGCAGGGGGCTAGGAATTCACCCCTCCACTTT. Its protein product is CASSMWQGARNSPLHF. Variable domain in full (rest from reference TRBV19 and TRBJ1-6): DGGITQSPKYLFRKEGQNVTLSCEQNLNHDAMYWYRQDPGQGLRLIYYSQIVNDFQKGDIAEGYSVSREKKESFPLTVTSAQKNPTAFYLCASSMWQGARNSPLHFGNGTRLTVT.

The CDR3 DNA sequence: TGTGCCAGCAGTGAACGGGGGCCGGGCTATGGCTACACCTTC. It yields the protein CASSERGPGYGYTF. This chain uses TRBV2 with TRBJ1-2, with D perhaps matching TRBD1 (6 bases). This CDR3 comprises 14 residues. CDR1 is SNHLY, CDR2 FYNNEI, per germline. V gave up 2 bases and J gave up 4 bases, with 11 bases separating them.

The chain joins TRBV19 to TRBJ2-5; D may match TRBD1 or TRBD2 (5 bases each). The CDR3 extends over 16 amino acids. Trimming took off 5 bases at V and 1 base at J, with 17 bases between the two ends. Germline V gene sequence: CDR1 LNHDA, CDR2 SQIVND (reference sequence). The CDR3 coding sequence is TGTGCCAGTAGTTCCGGGGCCCGCTCCCTCCAAGAGACCCAGTACTTC. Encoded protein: CASSSGARSLQETQYF.

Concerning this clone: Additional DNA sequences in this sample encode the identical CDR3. CDR3 loop: CASSLRGTQYNEQFF. The CDR3 region has the DNA TGTGCCAGCAGCTTACGCGGGACACAGTACAATGAGCAGTTCTTC. The chain combines TRBV7-3 with TRBJ2-1, with D possibly being TRBD1 or TRBD2 (6 bases each). The CDR3 is made up of 15 amino acids. Germline V gene lookup returns CDR1 SGHTA and CDR2 FQGTGA. Trimming stripped 2 bases from V and 4 bases from J, with 12 bases between.

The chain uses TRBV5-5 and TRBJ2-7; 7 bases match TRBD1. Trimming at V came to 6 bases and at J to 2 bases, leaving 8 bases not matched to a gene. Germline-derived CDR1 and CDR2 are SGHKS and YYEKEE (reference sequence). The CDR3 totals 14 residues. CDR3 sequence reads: CASTKTGQAYEQYF. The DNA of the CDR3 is TGTGCCAGCACTAAGACAGGGCAAGCCTACGAGCAGTACTTC.

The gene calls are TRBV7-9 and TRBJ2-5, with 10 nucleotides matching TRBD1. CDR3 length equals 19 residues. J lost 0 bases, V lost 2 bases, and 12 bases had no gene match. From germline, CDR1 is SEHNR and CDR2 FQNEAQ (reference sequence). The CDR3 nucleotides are TGTGCCAGCAGCTTATTCCTAGCCGGGACAGGGGTCTACCAAGAGACCCAGTACTTC. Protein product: CASSLFLAGTGVYQETQYF.

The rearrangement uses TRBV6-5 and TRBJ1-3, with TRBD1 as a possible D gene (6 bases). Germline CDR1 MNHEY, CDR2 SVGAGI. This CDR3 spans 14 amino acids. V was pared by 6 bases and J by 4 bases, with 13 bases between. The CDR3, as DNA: TGTGCCAGCAGAGGATCGGGACAAGGAAACACCATATATTTT. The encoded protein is CASRGSGQGNTIYF.

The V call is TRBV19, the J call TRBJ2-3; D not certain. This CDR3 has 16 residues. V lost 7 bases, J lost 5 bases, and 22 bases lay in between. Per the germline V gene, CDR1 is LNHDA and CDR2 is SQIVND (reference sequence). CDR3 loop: CASMRWAGPDGDTQYF. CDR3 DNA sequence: TGTGCCAGTATGCGATGGGCAGGACCAGATGGAGATACGCAGTATTTT. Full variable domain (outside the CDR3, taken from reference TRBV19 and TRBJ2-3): DGGITQSPKYLFRKEGQNVTLSCEQNLNHDAMYWYRQDPGQGLRLIYYSQIVNDFQKGDIAEGYSVSREKKESFPLTVTSAQKNPTAFYLCASMRWAGPDGDTQYFGPGTRLTVL.